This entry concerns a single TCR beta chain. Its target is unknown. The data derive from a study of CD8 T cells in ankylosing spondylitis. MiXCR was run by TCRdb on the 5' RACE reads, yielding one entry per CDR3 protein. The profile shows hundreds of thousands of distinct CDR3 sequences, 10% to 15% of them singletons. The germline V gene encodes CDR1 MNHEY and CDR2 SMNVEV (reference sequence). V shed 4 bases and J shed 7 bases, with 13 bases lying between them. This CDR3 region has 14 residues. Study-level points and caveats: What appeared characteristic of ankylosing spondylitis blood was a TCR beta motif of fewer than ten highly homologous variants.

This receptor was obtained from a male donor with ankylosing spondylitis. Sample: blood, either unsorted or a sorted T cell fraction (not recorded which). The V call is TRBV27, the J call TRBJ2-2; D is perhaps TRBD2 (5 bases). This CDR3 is CASSWGAGGGELFF. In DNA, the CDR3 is TGTGCCAGCAGTTGGGGAGCCGGTGGCGGGGAGCTGTTTTTT.